This entry is about one T cell receptor beta chain. Its matching antigen is unknown. This sample stems from a study of cytomegalovirus exposure and HLA in healthy donors. These donors, healthy bone marrow donors, were studied. Germline CDR1 and CDR2: WNHNN and SYGVQD (reference sequence). Trimming removed 7 bases at V and 12 bases at J, with 13 bases between. The CDR3 has 11 amino acids. 13 Jbeta primers and 60 Vbeta primers were used for the PCR. Authors' data handling: Later reanalysis found 75 million to 100 million unique TCR beta chains, about 10 million of them shared. The method was immunoSEQ multiplex PCR; TCRdb's version includes in-frame clones alone and lacks a portion of them. The V and J calls and clone size were taken over from that table, and D and trimming were inferred from the DNA. This sample has about 160,000 clones, with 75% to 90% found just once. Study-wide findings and caveats: Sequencing likely caused a cluster of highly shared sequence variants. It was approximately 150 TCR beta chains that were listed as cytomegalovirus-associated.

The chain uses TRBV10-1 and TRBJ1-5; D is uncertain. Source material: PBMCs. This receptor was taken from a man between 50 and 59 years old in good health and CMV-seropositive. CDR3 sequence: CASTALGLQHF. The CDR3, as DNA: TGCGCCAGCACCGCGTTGGGCCTCCAGCATTTT.